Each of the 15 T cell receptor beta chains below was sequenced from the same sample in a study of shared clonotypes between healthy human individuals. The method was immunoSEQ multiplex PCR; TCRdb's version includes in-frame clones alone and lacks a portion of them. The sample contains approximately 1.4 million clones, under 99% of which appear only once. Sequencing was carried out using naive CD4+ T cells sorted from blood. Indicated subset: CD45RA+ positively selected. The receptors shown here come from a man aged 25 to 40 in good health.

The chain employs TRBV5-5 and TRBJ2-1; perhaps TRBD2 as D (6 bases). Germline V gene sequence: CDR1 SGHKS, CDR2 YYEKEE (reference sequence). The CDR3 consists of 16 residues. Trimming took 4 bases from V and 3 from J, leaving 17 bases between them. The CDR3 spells CASSSAGTRRYNEQFF. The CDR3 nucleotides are TGTGCCAGCAGCAGCGCCGGGACTCGCCGCTACAATGAGCAGTTCTTC.

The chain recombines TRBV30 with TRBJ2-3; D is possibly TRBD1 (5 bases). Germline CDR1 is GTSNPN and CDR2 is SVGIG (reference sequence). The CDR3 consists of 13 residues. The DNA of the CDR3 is TGTGCGGGCCGACAGTCTAGCACAGATACGCAGTATTTT. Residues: CAGRQSSTDTQYF.

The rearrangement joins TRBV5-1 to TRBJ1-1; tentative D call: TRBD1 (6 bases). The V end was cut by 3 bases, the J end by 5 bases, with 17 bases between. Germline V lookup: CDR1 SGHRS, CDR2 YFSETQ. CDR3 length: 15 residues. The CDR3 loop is CASSSSRGIGTEAFF. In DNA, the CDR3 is TGCGCCAGCAGCTCGAGCAGGGGTATAGGAACTGAAGCTTTCTTT. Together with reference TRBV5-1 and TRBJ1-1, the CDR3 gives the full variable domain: KAGVTQTPRYLIKTRGQQVTLSCSPISGHRSVSWYQQTPGQGLQFLFEYFSETQRNKGNFPGRFSGRQFSNSRSEMNVSTLELGDSALYLCASSSSRGIGTEAFFGQGTRLTVV.

CDR3 sequence reads: CASSDSGGSGYTF. CDR3 sequence (DNA): TGTGCCAGCAGTGACTCGGGGGGAAGTGGCTACACCTTC. This sequence joins TRBV6-4 and TRBJ1-2; TRBD1 might be the D (5 bases). CDR1 and CDR2 (germline): MRHNA, SNTAGT. Trimming took 0 bases from V and 7 from J, leaving 9 bases between them. The CDR3 totals 13 residues.

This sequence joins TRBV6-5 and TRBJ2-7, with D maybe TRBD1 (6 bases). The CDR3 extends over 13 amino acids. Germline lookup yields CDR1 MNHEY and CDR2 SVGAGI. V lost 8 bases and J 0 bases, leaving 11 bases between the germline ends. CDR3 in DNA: TGTGCCAGCGGCGGACAGAACTCCTACGAGCAGTACTTC. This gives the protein CASGGQNSYEQYF.

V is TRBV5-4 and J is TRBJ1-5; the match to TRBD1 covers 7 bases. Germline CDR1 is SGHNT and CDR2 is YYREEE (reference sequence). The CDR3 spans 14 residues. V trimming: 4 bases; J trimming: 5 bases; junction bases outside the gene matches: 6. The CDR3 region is CASSPYQGDQPQHF. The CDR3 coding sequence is TGTGCCAGCAGCCCCTACCAGGGGGATCAGCCCCAGCATTTT.

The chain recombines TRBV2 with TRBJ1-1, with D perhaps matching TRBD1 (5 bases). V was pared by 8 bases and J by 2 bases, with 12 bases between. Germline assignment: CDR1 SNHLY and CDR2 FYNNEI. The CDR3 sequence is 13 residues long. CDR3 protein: CASVRQRNTEAFF. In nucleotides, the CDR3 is TGTGCCAGCGTACGACAGAGAAACACTGAAGCTTTCTTT.

The CDR3 is CAISDIGSSGSGSSYEQYF. CDR3 nucleotide sequence: TGTGCCATCAGTGACATCGGCTCTAGCGGGAGTGGGAGCTCCTACGAGCAGTACTTC. The V call is TRBV10-3, the J call TRBJ2-7; 10 positions match TRBD2. CDR1 ENHRY and CDR2 SYGVKD come from the germline V gene. With V trimmed by 3 bases and J by 0 bases, 14 bases remained unmatched. The length of the CDR3 is 19 residues.

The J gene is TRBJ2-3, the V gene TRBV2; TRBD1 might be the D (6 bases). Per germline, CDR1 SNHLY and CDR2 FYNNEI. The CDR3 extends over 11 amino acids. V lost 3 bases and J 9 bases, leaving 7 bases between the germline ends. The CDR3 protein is CASSEGATQYF. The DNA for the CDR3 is TGTGCCAGCAGTGAGGGGGCAACGCAGTATTTT.

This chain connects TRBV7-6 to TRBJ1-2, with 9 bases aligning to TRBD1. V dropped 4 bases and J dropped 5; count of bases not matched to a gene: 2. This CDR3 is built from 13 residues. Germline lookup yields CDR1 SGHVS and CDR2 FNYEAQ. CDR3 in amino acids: CASSSGQGYGYTF. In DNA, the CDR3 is TGTGCCAGCAGCTCGGGACAGGGATATGGCTACACCTTC.

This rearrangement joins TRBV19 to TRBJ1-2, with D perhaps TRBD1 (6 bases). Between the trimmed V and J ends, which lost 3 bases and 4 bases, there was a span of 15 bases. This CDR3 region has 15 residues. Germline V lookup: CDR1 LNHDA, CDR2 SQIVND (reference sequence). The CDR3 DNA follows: TGTGCCAGTAGTATCCCCCCTCCAGGGGCCTATGGCTACACCTTC. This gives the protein CASSIPPPGAYGYTF.

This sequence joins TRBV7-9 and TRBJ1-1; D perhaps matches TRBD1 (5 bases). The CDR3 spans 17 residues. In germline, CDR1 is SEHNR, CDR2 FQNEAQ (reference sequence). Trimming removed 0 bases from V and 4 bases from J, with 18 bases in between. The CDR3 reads CASSLAFRAQRSTEAFF. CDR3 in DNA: TGTGCCAGCAGCTTAGCGTTCAGGGCCCAGAGGAGCACTGAAGCTTTCTTT.

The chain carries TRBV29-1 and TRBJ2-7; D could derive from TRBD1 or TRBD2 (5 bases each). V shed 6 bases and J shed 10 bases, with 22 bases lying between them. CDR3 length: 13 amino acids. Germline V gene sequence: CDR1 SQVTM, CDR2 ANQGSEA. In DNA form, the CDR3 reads TGCAGCGTCGCCATGGTAGGGACGTTGGGTCAGTACTTC. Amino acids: CSVAMVGTLGQYF.

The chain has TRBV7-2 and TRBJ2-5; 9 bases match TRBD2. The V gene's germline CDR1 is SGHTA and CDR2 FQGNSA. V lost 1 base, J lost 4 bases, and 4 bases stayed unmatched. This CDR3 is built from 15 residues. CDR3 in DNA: TGTGCCAGCAGCTTAGGTAGCGGGAGTTCAGAGACCCAGTACTTC. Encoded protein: CASSLGSGSSETQYF.

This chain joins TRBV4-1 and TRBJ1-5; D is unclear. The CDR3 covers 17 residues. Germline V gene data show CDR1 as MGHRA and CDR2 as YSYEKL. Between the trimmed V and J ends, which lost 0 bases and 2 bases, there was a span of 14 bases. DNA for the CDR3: TGCGCCAGCAGCCAAGAGACGTACGGGTATGGCAATCAGCCCCAGCATTTT. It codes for CASSQETYGYGNQPQHF.